Listed below are T cell receptor beta chains from one sample, sequenced in a study of OX40 agonist ivuxolimab in advanced cancers. TCRdb's copy holds only in-frame clones and misses some; the assay was immunoSEQ multiplex PCR. The table has under 85,000 clones, about 89% seen once. Sequencing used CD4+ or CD8+ T cells sorted from blood, obtained in a trial of the OX40 agonist ivuxolimab. These receptors were collected from an adult with an advanced solid tumor such as melanoma, head and neck, liver or kidney cancer. The CDR3 runs from the conserved cysteine through the conserved F or W. The order of the fields is clone size, J gene, V gene, D gene, CDR3 DNA, CDR3 protein. The D gene is left open where the match is weak. Clone size is shown for a subset of rows, as once, few, many or a class of expanded clone.

>NA|TRBJ2-2|TRBV19|NA
TGTGCCAGTAGTATTGGCGCGGACTATCGGGCCGGGGAGCTGTTTTTT
CASSIGADYRAGELFF
>once|TRBJ1-6|TRBV5-8|TRBD1
TGTGCCAGCAGCCCCCAAGGACAGGGGCCCGCGGATTCACCCCTCCACTTT
CASSPQGQGPADSPLHF
>NA|TRBJ2-5|TRBV4-3|TRBD2
TGCGCCAGCAGCCAAGATCCCCAGCGGGGACGAGAGACCCAGTACTTC
CASSQDPQRGRETQYF
>NA|TRBJ2-3|TRBV7-2|TRBD2
TGTGCCAGCAGCTTATTTGGCGGGGGGGCCCCAGATACGCAGTATTTT
CASSLFGGGAPDTQYF
>NA|TRBJ1-1|TRBV2|NA
TGTGCCAGCAGATGGGCGCGAGAAGAAGCTTTCTTT
CASRWAREEAFF
>NA|TRBJ2-2|TRBV19|NA
TGTGCCAGTAGTGGACCGATTGGGACCGGGGAGCTGTTTTTT
CASSGPIGTGELFF
>NA|TRBJ2-3|TRBV19|TRBD2
TGTGCCAGTAGTCTAAGGGAGGGGGATACGCAGTATTTT
CASSLREGDTQYF
>NA|TRBJ2-5|TRBV2|NA
TGTGCCAGCAGAGGGTATCAAGAGACCCAGTACTTC
CASRGYQETQYF
>NA|TRBJ1-4|TRBV9|NA
TGTGCCAGCAGCGAAAAGTTGGGGGGCCCAGGTGAAAAACTGTTTTTT
CASSEKLGGPGEKLFF
>NA|TRBJ2-1|TRBV14|NA
TGTGCCAGCAGCCAAGATTTGGGAGTTGAGCAGTTCTTC
CASSQDLGVEQFF
>NA|TRBJ1-1|TRBV10-2|NA
TGCGCCAGCAGTGGGGGGGTTACAGGGCTGAACACTGAAGCTTTCTTT
CASSGGVTGLNTEAFF
>NA|TRBJ2-2|TRBV9|TRBD1
TGTGCCAGCAGCGTAGGAACAGGGGCAACCGGGGAGCTGTTTTTT
CASSVGTGATGELFF
>NA|TRBJ2-3|TRBV5-4|TRBD2
TGTGCCAGCAGCCGCCCCGGCACTAGCGGGAGAACAGATACGCAGTATTTT
CASSRPGTSGRTDTQYF
>NA|TRBJ1-3|TRBV28|NA
TGTGCCAGCAGCCCCCAGGGGATTGGAAACACCATATATTTT
CASSPQGIGNTIYF
>few|TRBJ1-1|TRBV9|NA
TGTGCCAGCAGCGCCCGACAGCTGAACACTGAAGCTTTCTTT
CASSARQLNTEAFF
>few|TRBJ1-1|TRBV21-1|NA
TGTGCCAGCAGCAAACGGAGGGGAGGGAACACTGAAGCTTTCTTT
CASSKRRGGNTEAFF
>NA|TRBJ2-5|TRBV18|TRBD2
TGTGCCAGCTCAATCGGACTAGCGGGAGTGTTCGGAGAGACCCAGTACTTC
CASSIGLAGVFGETQYF
>NA|TRBJ2-1|TRBV11-2|TRBD2
TGTGCCAGCAGCGTGCGACTAGCGCCATACAATGAGCAGTTCTTC
CASSVRLAPYNEQFF
>once|TRBJ1-4|TRBV27|TRBD1
TGTGCCAGCAGACATACAGGGGCGTCAGAGGAAAAACTGTTTTTT
CASRHTGASEEKLFF
>NA|TRBJ1-4|TRBV7-6|NA
TGTGCCAGCAGCTTAGGGGGCGCGAGGAATGAAAAACTGTTTTTT
CASSLGGARNEKLFF
>NA|TRBJ1-2|TRBV21-1|NA
TGTGCCAGCAGCCCTTACGAGGGCTACACCTTC
CASSPYEGYTF
>few|TRBJ2-7|TRBV7-2|TRBD2
TGTGCCAGCAGTTTTAGGACTAGCTCCTACGAGCAGTACTTC
CASSFRTSSYEQYF
>NA|TRBJ1-2|TRBV28|TRBD1
TGTGCCAGCAGTCCACCGGGACAGGGCTACTATGGCTACACCTTC
CASSPPGQGYYGYTF
>once|TRBJ1-5|TRBV30|NA
TGTGCCTGGAGTCGACTTGGGGGGGGCGTTCAGCCCCAGCATTTT
CAWSRLGGGVQPQHF
>NA|TRBJ2-7|TRBV19|NA
TGTGCCAGTAGTCCCACAGGAGGTGAGCAGTACTTC
CASSPTGGEQYF
>NA|TRBJ2-1|TRBV28|NA
TGTGCCAGCAGACAACAAAGGGATGAGCAGTTCTTC
CASRQQRDEQFF
>NA|TRBJ2-1|TRBV10-3|TRBD2
TGTGCCATCAGTGAGTCGACTAGCGGAACGAATGAGCAGTTCTTC
CAISESTSGTNEQFF
>NA|TRBJ2-2|TRBV19|NA
TGTGCCAGTACCCTTGGCGTTCTTTCGAACACCGGGGAGCTGTTTTTT
CASTLGVLSNTGELFF
>NA|TRBJ2-5|TRBV7-3|TRBD1
TGTGCCAGCAGCTTAACAGCGGACAGGTACCAAGAGACCCAGTACTTC
CASSLTADRYQETQYF
>NA|TRBJ2-7|TRBV28|TRBD1
TGTGCCAGTAGGGGGACAGCTCCATCCTACGAGCAGTACTTC
CASRGTAPSYEQYF
>NA|TRBJ2-2|TRBV11-3|NA
TGTGCCAGCAGCTTAGCGACAGGTACCAACACCGGGGAGCTGTTTTTT
CASSLATGTNTGELFF
>NA|TRBJ1-1|TRBV7-3|TRBD1
TGTGCCAGCGGGACAGGGCTGAACACTGAAGCTTTCTTT
CASGTGLNTEAFF
>NA|TRBJ1-2|TRBV6-6|NA
TGTGCCAGCAGTCAACAACAGGGCTACACCTTC
CASSQQQGYTF
>once|TRBJ2-3|TRBV13|TRBD2
TGTGCCAGCAGCGAACAGCGGGGGGATACGCAGTATTTT
CASSEQRGDTQYF
>NA|TRBJ1-5|TRBV9|TRBD1
TGTGCCAGCAGCGTAAAAAGGGGACAGGACCCTCGCGGGGGTATATATAGCAATCAGCCCCAGCATTTT
CASSVKRGQDPRGGIYSNQPQHF
>NA|TRBJ1-5|TRBV19|NA
TGTGCCAGTAGTCAGGCGAGGGATCAGCCCCAGCATTTT
CASSQARDQPQHF
>NA|TRBJ2-7|TRBV16|NA
TGTGCCAGCAGCCATACCTTTCAGGGATACTCCGAGCAGTACTTC
CASSHTFQGYSEQYF
>NA|TRBJ1-2|TRBV7-8|NA
TGTGCCAGCAGCTTAGACAGGAATCGTGGCTACACCTTC
CASSLDRNRGYTF
>NA|TRBJ1-5|TRBV6-1|NA
TGTGCCAGCAGTGAATTGAGCTTCAATCAGCCCCAGCATTTT
CASSELSFNQPQHF
>once|TRBJ2-5|TRBV30|NA
TGTGCCTGGAGTGCGACACAGGACCCGTACTTC
CAWSATQDPYF
>NA|TRBJ2-7|TRBV6-1|NA
TGTGCCACCAATAGTGGATACGAGCAGTACTTC
CATNSGYEQYF
>NA|TRBJ2-2|TRBV5-4|TRBD1
TGTGCCAGCAGCTTAGGACAGGGAACCGGGGAGCTGTTTTTT
CASSLGQGTGELFF
>few|TRBJ2-7|TRBV5-1|TRBD2
TGCGCCAGCAGCCCTTCGACTAGCGGGAGGGAGCAGTACTTC
CASSPSTSGREQYF
>NA|TRBJ2-3|TRBV10-3|NA
TGTGCCATCAGCCTCCACGGGGAAAGCACAGATACGCAGTATTTT
CAISLHGESTDTQYF
>NA|TRBJ2-7|TRBV21-1|NA
TGTGCCTTCCACCCACCCACCCCCGAGCAGTACTTC
CAFHPPTPEQYF
>NA|TRBJ1-3|TRBV5-1|NA
TGCGTCAGCAAAAGAGGTGTCGGCTCTGGAAACACCATATATTTT
CVSKRGVGSGNTIYF
>NA|TRBJ1-3|TRBV6-4|NA
TGTGCCAGCAGCCCGGACAGCTCTGGAAACACCATATATTTT
CASSPDSSGNTIYF
>NA|TRBJ2-2|TRBV15|NA
TGTGCCACCAGCAGAGATCTAGTCGCCGGGGAGCTGTTTTTT
CATSRDLVAGELFF
>NA|TRBJ1-5|TRBV29-1|NA
TGCAGCGTTGGTTGGGGGGATAGCAATCAGCCCCAGCATTTT
CSVGWGDSNQPQHF
>NA|TRBJ2-3|TRBV7-2|NA
TGTGCCAGCAGCTTAAAAAGCACAGATACGCAGTATTTT
CASSLKSTDTQYF
>few|TRBJ1-1|TRBV5-1|TRBD1
TGCGCCAGCAGCTCGAACCCGGGGACAGGGAGACTCACTGAAGCTTTCTTT
CASSSNPGTGRLTEAFF
>NA|TRBJ2-7|TRBV5-4|TRBD2
TGTGCCAGCAGCTTAATGACTAGCGGGAGCAACGAGCAGTACTTC
CASSLMTSGSNEQYF